A selection of T cell receptor beta chains follows, all from one sample in a study of regulatory T cells in long-lasting Graves disease. One entry per CDR3 protein, called by TCRdb with MiXCR from the multiplex PCR reads. Of fewer than 650,000 distinct CDR3 sequences listed, under 20% are singletons. These data also featured in a second study, about T cells in Graves' hyperthyroidism and ophthalmopathy.

Specimen: peripheral blood mononuclear cells (PBMCs), collected at new diagnosis, from a patient treated with antithyroid drugs. Source of these receptors: a woman younger than 45 with Graves disease. The CDR3 runs from the conserved cysteine through the conserved F or W. D genes are given only for firm matches. Some rows mark clone size as missing; the rest say once, few, many or name a class of expanded clone.

TRBJ1-2 few TRBD1 TRBV6-1 14 TGTGCCAGCCGATTGGACAGGGAACGCTATGGCTACACCTTC CASRLDRERYGYTF
TRBJ2-1 many TRBD1 TRBV7-2 13 TGTGCCAGCAGCTTGGGGGGACAGGGGGAGTCGTTCTTC CASSLGGQGESFF
TRBJ2-7 few NA TRBV29-1 13 TGCAGCGTTGAAAGAGGGGACTCCTACGAGCAGTACTTC CSVERGDSYEQYF
TRBJ2-1 NA TRBD2 TRBV20-1 18 TGCAGTGCGGAGGGACTAGCGGGAGGTTGGAGCTCCTACAATGAGCAGTTCTTC CSAEGLAGGWSSYNEQFF
TRBJ1-1 many NA TRBV27 15 TGTGCCAGCAGTTTAAGTTTGCGGGTGGGCACTGAAGCTTTCTTT CASSLSLRVGTEAFF
TRBJ2-5 few NA TRBV10-1 13 TGCGCCAGCAGTGATGGCGGCAAGGGGACCCAGTACTTC CASSDGGKGTQYF
TRBJ1-1 many NA TRBV28 14 TGTGCCAGCAGTCTCCAGGGAAGGCTCACTGAAGCTTTCTTT CASSLQGRLTEAFF
TRBJ2-5 NA NA TRBV3-1 14 TGTGCCAGCAGGCAACAGGGCAACCAAGAGACCCAGTACTTC CASRQQGNQETQYF
TRBJ1-5 many NA TRBV5-5 16 TGTGCCAGCAGCTTGGACCCCGGTGGGGTCAATCAGCCCCAGCATTTT CASSLDPGGVNQPQHF
TRBJ1-4 few NA TRBV19 13 TGTGCCAGTAGTATAGGGGGACGGTGGCAACTGTTTTTT CASSIGGRWQLFF
TRBJ2-1 many NA TRBV2 15 TGTGCCAGCAGTGAAGGGTCGGGACCAGTGAATGAGCAGTTCTTC CASSEGSGPVNEQFF
TRBJ2-7 many NA TRBV2 15 TGTGCCAGCACGTTGGTCGTGGGGGCGCCCGGCGAGCAGTACTTC CASTLVVGAPGEQYF
TRBJ1-2 many TRBD1 TRBV6-1 16 TGTGCCAGCAGTCACTCTGGACAGGCGCACTACTATGGCTACACCTTC CASSHSGQAHYYGYTF
TRBJ2-7 many TRBD2 TRBV27 17 TGTGCCAGCAGGCTAGCGGTCGCTACGCAGAGCCACTACGAGCAGTACTTC CASRLAVATQSHYEQYF
TRBJ1-4 many NA TRBV28 17 TGTGCCAGCAGTTTAGGAGGGACCTCTGCAACTAATGAAAAACTGTTTTTT CASSLGGTSATNEKLFF
TRBJ1-6 NA NA TRBV27 17 TGTGCCAGCAGTTTGCTGCAGGGAAAGACCTATAATTCACCCCTCCACTTT CASSLLQGKTYNSPLHF
TRBJ2-1 few NA TRBV7-3 14 TGTGCCAGCAGCATCGGATCCCAAGGTAATGAGCAGTTCTTC CASSIGSQGNEQFF
TRBJ1-4 many NA TRBV3-1 17 TGTGCCAGCAGCCTCTCAACCCTAGCCGCAACTAATGAAAAACTGTTTTTT CASSLSTLAATNEKLFF
TRBJ1-1 many NA TRBV5-1 15 TGCGCCAGCAGCTTGGGGGCGCGGACGAACACTGAAGCTTTCTTT CASSLGARTNTEAFF
TRBJ1-5 NA NA TRBV30 13 TGTGCCTGGAGTCGGGGACAAAATCAGCCCCAGCATTTT CAWSRGQNQPQHF
TRBJ2-5 NA NA TRBV20-1 15 TGCAGTGCCATCCCGGAGTGGGGGTTTGAAGAGACCCAGTACTTC CSAIPEWGFEETQYF
TRBJ2-1 NA NA TRBV15 16 TGTGCCACCAGCAGAGAAGGGAAACCCTCCTACAATGAGCAGTTCTTC CATSREGKPSYNEQFF
TRBJ2-6 NA NA TRBV19 13 TGTGCCAGCAGGGTCTCTGGGGCCAACGTCCTGACTTTC CASRVSGANVLTF
TRBJ2-7 many NA TRBV24-1 15 TGTGCCACCAGTGAAGGGACCCTTAAAAATTACGAGCAGTACTTC CATSEGTLKNYEQYF
TRBJ1-2 many TRBD1 TRBV12-3/TRBV12-4 14 TGTGCCAGCAGCTCGAGACAGGGGGCACGGGGCTACACCTTC CASSSRQGARGYTF
TRBJ2-7 NA NA TRBV4-1 13 TGCGCCAGCAGCCCCCGGGACGCCTACGAGCAGTACTTC CASSPRDAYEQYF
TRBJ1-2 many NA TRBV5-1 14 TGCGCCAGCAGCTTGGATAAGGGAAACTATGGCTACACCTTC CASSLDKGNYGYTF
TRBJ2-7 NA TRBD2 TRBV20-1 14 TGCAGTGCTAGAGTTAGCGGGAGTCTGCACGAGCAGTACTTC CSARVSGSLHEQYF
TRBJ1-2 few TRBD1 TRBV3-1 15 TGTGCCAGCAGCGGATCAGGGGGCACTTTCTATGGCTACACCTTC CASSGSGGTFYGYTF
TRBJ1-3 few NA TRBV30 12 TGTGCCTGGAACCCCTCTGGAAACACCATATATTTT CAWNPSGNTIYF
TRBJ2-1 many NA TRBV28 15 TGTGCCAGCAGTGAGGACAGAATCCGCTACAATGAGCAGTTCTTC CASSEDRIRYNEQFF
TRBJ2-7 many TRBD1 TRBV20-1 14 TGCAGTGCCCGAGATCCCGGGACAGGCTACGAGCAGTACTTC CSARDPGTGYEQYF
TRBJ1-4 once NA TRBV11-2 17 TGTGCCAGCAGCCCCGGGGGGCAGGGTATCAGGAATGAAAAACTGTTTTTT CASSPGGQGIRNEKLFF
TRBJ2-1 many TRBD1 TRBV14 16 TGTGCCAGCAGCCCATACGCCGGGACAGCCGATAATGAGCAGTTCTTC CASSPYAGTADNEQFF
TRBJ2-7 NA TRBD2 TRBV20-1 15 TGCAGTGCTAGAGATCCTAGCGGGAGGACCTACGAGCAGTACTTC CSARDPSGRTYEQYF
TRBJ2-7 NA NA TRBV30 13 TGTGCCTGGAGTGTAAACAGGGCGTACGAGCAGTACTTC CAWSVNRAYEQYF
TRBJ2-2 NA TRBD1 TRBV11-3 15 TGTGCCAGCAGCTTGTACCAGGGGGCTACCGGGGAGCTGTTTTTT CASSLYQGATGELFF
TRBJ1-5 many NA TRBV7-9 14 TGTGCCAGCACGGGAGGGTACGAGGATCAGCCCCAGCATTTT CASTGGYEDQPQHF
TRBJ2-5 NA TRBD2 TRBV20-1 15 TGCAGTGCTTTCCGACAAATAGCGGGTCTAGCGCCCCAGTACTTC CSAFRQIAGLAPQYF
TRBJ1-2 NA TRBD1 TRBV19 13 TGTGCCAGTACCCGGACAGGGGAGCGTGGCTACACCTTC CASTRTGERGYTF
TRBJ2-3 many NA TRBV12-3/TRBV12-4 14 TGTGCCAGCAGCCGCATAGGGGTGGGAGATACGCAGTATTTT CASSRIGVGDTQYF
TRBJ1-5 NA NA TRBV24-1 15 TGTGCCACCAGTGATTCCGGAAAGGGCAATCGGCCCCAGCATTTT CATSDSGKGNRPQHF
TRBJ1-1 many NA TRBV7-2 13 TGTGCCAGCAGCTCACAGGGCCGCACTGAAGCTTTCTTT CASSSQGRTEAFF
TRBJ2-2 few TRBD1 TRBV24-1 16 TGTGCCACCAGAGCAGAGGACAGGGGAGACACCGGGGAGCTGTTTTTT CATRAEDRGDTGELFF
TRBJ2-7 NA NA TRBV6-1 18 TGTGCCAGCAGTGAATGGGGCAGCCTCCGATCAAATTCCTACGAGCAGTACTTC CASSEWGSLRSNSYEQYF
TRBJ1-2 few TRBD1 TRBV6-5 16 TGTGCCAGCAGTTACTCGCCCGGACAGGGGGACTATGGCTACACCTTC CASSYSPGQGDYGYTF
TRBJ2-7 NA NA TRBV6-5 15 TGTGCCAGCAGTTCCACTAGCACCCGGTTTGGGGAGCAGTACTTC CASSSTSTRFGEQYF